Listed below are T cell receptor beta chains from one sample, sequenced in a study of vaccination effects on CD4 cells after COVID-19. Their antigens are not known. This table comes from immunoSEQ multiplex PCR, and its TCRdb copy is limited to in-frame clones, with some not included. Of about 73,000 clones detected, roughly 74% appear once; the ten largest clones hold less than 3%. The sequencing here drew on CD4+ T cells from PBMCs cultured with HCoV-NL63 spike peptides, taken before COVID-19 vaccination. All receptors derive from a human donor who received a COVID-19 vaccine. Both conserved end residues are part of each CDR3. D genes are given only for firm matches. A row's size may be missing; if present it is once, few, many or a size class.

V,D,size,J,DNA,CDR3
TRBV7-3,.,.,TRBJ2-2,TGTGCCAGCAGCCCTACTAGGGACGGAACCGGGGAGCTGTTTTTT,CASSPTRDGTGELFF
TRBV2,TRBD1,.,TRBJ1-1,TGTGCCAGCAGTTTGGACAGGGACGACGCTTTCTTT,CASSLDRDDAFF
TRBV5-1,.,.,TRBJ2-6,TGCGCCAGCAGCGAAATAGGGGGCTCTGGGGCCAACGTCCTGACTTTC,CASSEIGGSGANVLTF
TRBV6-5,TRBD1,.,TRBJ1-2,TGTGCCAGCAGACAGGGGGCTTACTATGGCTACACCTTC,CASRQGAYYGYTF
TRBV11-1,TRBD1,few,TRBJ1-1,TGTGCCAGCAGCACGGACAGGGTGGCAGCTTTCTTT,CASSTDRVAAFF
TRBV7-2,.,.,TRBJ2-1,TGTGCCAGCAGCACCTTCCCGGGTTCCGTCTATGGTGAGCAGTTCTTC,CASSTFPGSVYGEQFF
TRBV6-5,.,.,TRBJ1-1,TGTGCCACCACTCCTGCCCGGGGGATGAACACTGAAGCTTTCTTT,CATTPARGMNTEAFF
TRBV6-6,.,.,TRBJ2-2,TGTGCCAGCAGACCGGACGGTACCACCGGGGAGCTGTTTTTT,CASRPDGTTGELFF
TRBV28,TRBD1,.,TRBJ2-2,TGTGCCAGCAGGCCCCAGGACAGGGGACTATTAGGGGAGCTGTTTTTT,CASRPQDRGLLGELFF
TRBV24-1,.,.,TRBJ1-5,TGTGCCACCAGTGATGAAAGAGCCGAGGGGCAGCCCCAGCATTTT,CATSDERAEGQPQHF
TRBV12-3/TRBV12-4,TRBD1,few,TRBJ1-3,TGTGCCAGCAGACGACAGGGGGGAAACACCATATATTTT,CASRRQGGNTIYF
TRBV4-1,TRBD1,few,TRBJ1-5,TGCGCCAGCAGCCAGAATCAGGGGGCAGATCAGCCCCAGCATTTT,CASSQNQGADQPQHF
TRBV28,.,once,TRBJ1-5,TGTGCCAGCAAAAAGGCTGGGGGGCTCTCGAGAGGCAAAGGCAATCAGCCCCAGCATTTT,CASKKAGGLSRGKGNQPQHF
TRBV7-2,TRBD2,.,TRBJ2-3,TGTGCCAGCAGGAGGACTAGCGGGGTAGATACGCAGTATTTT,CASRRTSGVDTQYF
TRBV19,TRBD2,.,TRBJ2-3,TGTGCCAGTAGGAGCGGGGGGACCGCCGGTACGCAGTATTTT,CASRSGGTAGTQYF
TRBV7-3,.,.,TRBJ2-2,TGTGCCAGCAGCTTAGATGACAGGAACACCGGGGAGCTGTTTTTT,CASSLDDRNTGELFF
TRBV19,TRBD1,.,TRBJ2-2,TGTGCCAGTAGTATGGGGACAGTTAACACCGGGGAGCTGTTTTTT,CASSMGTVNTGELFF
TRBV30,TRBD2,.,TRBJ2-5,TGTGCCTGGAGCAGACTAGCTGCTGAGACCCAGTACTTC,CAWSRLAAETQYF
TRBV5-1,.,.,TRBJ1-1,TGCGCCAGCAGCGCATCGACATCAAACACTGAAGCTTTCTTT,CASSASTSNTEAFF
TRBV6-6,TRBD2,.,TRBJ2-1,TGTGCCAGCAGCCGACCCGGGACTAGCGGGGGGGCTTCCAATGAGCAGTTCTTC,CASSRPGTSGGASNEQFF
TRBV24-1,TRBD1,.,TRBJ2-1,TGTGCCACAGACCCAAACGCGACAGGGTGCTCCTACAATGAGCAGTTCTTC,CATDPNATGCSYNEQFF
TRBV5-1,.,.,TRBJ1-3,TGCGCCAGCAGCCTAACTTCTCGGACAGTCTCTGGAAACACCATATATTTT,CASSLTSRTVSGNTIYF
TRBV7-3,TRBD2,.,TRBJ2-5,TGTGCCAGCAGCCTCCAGCGGGGGGGCCGGGAGACCCAGTACTTC,CASSLQRGGRETQYF
TRBV18,.,.,TRBJ1-1,TGTGCCAGCTCATTTGTCGGATTCGCGGGCGCGGGGACTGAAGCTTTCTTT,CASSFVGFAGAGTEAFF
TRBV19,.,few,TRBJ1-2,TGTGCCAGTAGTCCGAAAACAGGTCGAGGCTACACCTTC,CASSPKTGRGYTF
TRBV7-9,.,few,TRBJ1-5,TGTGCCAGCAGCCTAGGCGGCAGGGGTACCCAGCCCCAGCATTTT,CASSLGGRGTQPQHF
TRBV7-2,TRBD1,.,TRBJ2-4,TGTGCCAGCAGCCAGGACAGGGCGGGCAAAAACATTCAGTACTTC,CASSQDRAGKNIQYF
TRBV7-8,TRBD2,.,TRBJ2-5,TGTGCCAGCAGCTTGCCGGGACTAACCCAAGAGACCCAGTACTTC,CASSLPGLTQETQYF